This T cell receptor beta chain is from a study of T cell responses to AZD1222 COVID-19 vaccine. The table came from immunoSEQ multiplex PCR; TCRdb's copy has only in-frame clones and leaves some out. Of some 99,000 clones listed, approximately 91% are singletons. This clone was found once. This specimen was peripheral blood, taken on day 0 of AZD1222 vaccination. The receptor was derived from an adult in good health.

The CDR3 region is CASSLDRAGAEAFF. CDR3 DNA sequence: TGTGCCAGCAGCCTGGACAGGGCCGGGGCTGAAGCTTTCTTT. The rearrangement uses TRBV5-4 and TRBJ1-1, with TRBD1 matching over 8 bases. This CDR3 contains 14 residues. V was clipped by 4 bases and J by 6 bases; unmatched bases: 8. Germline lookup yields CDR1 SGHNT and CDR2 YYREEE (reference sequence).